The source of this T cell receptor (beta chain) is a study of cytomegalovirus exposure and HLA in healthy donors. About the study: Out of 170 million or so T cells, an earlier analysis found 117 million unique TCR beta sequences in total.

Study-wide findings and caveats: Sequence variants that were highly shared formed a cluster that was likely a sequencing artifact.

PCR amplification relied on 60 Vbeta primers (plus 13 Jbeta primers). Method: immunoSEQ multiplex PCR; TCRdb's copy keeps in-frame clones and lacks some. The table records roughly 180,000 clones, 70% to 85% of them present only once. To note about this clone: Its antigen is not identified.

Germline-derived CDR1 and CDR2 are SGHVS and FQNEAQ. The CDR3 spans 16 residues. Germline trimming cut 1 base from V and 0 bases from J; bases unmatched to any gene: 0. This TCR was recovered from a woman aged 55-70 years in good health and CMV-seropositive. The chain links TRBV7-8 to TRBJ2-3, with 11 bases lining up with TRBD2. Sequences were obtained from PBMCs. Here the CDR3 reads CASSLGLAGSTDTQYF. CDR3 bases: TGTGCCAGCAGCTTAGGACTAGCGGGAAGCACAGATACGCAGTATTTT.